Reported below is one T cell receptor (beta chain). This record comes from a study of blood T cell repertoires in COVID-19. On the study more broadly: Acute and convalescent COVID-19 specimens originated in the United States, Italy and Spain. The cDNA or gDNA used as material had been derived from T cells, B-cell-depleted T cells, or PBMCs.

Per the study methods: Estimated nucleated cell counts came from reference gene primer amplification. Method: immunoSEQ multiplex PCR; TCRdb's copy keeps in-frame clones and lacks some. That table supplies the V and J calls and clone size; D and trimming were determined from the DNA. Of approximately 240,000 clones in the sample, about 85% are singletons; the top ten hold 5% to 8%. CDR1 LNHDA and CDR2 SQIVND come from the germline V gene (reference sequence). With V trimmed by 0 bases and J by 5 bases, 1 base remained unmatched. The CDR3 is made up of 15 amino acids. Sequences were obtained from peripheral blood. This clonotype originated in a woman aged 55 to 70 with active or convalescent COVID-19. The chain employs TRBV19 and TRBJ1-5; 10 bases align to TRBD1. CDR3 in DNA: TGTGCCAGTAGTATAGAGGACAGGGGGTATCAGCCCCAGCATTTT. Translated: CASSIEDRGYQPQHF.